This TCR beta chain originates from a study of T-cell reconstitution after alpha-beta-depleted transplantation in children. The study's findings and limits: At one year after transplant, newly produced T cells mostly accounted for T-cell counts and diversity. Several hundred graft clones that had expanded were reportedly the source of alpha-beta T cells about two months after transplant.

Molecular barcoding with unique molecular identifiers was used for the TCRbeta library. MiXCR, run by TCRdb on the PCR reads, gives a single entry per CDR3 protein. The top ten hold about 51% of the sample, which has around 80,000 distinct CDR3 sequences, 18% seen once. CDR1 and CDR2 from the germline V gene are DFQATT and SNEGSKA (reference sequence). The ends were cut back, 6 bases at V and 3 bases at J, with 11 bases in the middle. The CDR3 consists of 12 residues. Comments on this clonotype: Antigen specificity is unknown.

Here the sequenced sample was PBMCs, mostly from graft donor cells, taken 360 days after TCRalphabeta/CD19-depleted stem cell transplant. The origin of this receptor is a male patient between 2 and 10 years old who had a stem cell transplant for acute lymphoblastic leukemia, so the T cells may come from the graft donor. The rearrangement joins TRBV20-1 to TRBJ2-5; D might be TRBD1 (6 bases). Here the CDR3 reads CSASRQEETQYF. The CDR3 DNA reads TGCAGTGCCTCTCGACAGGAAGAGACCCAGTACTTC.